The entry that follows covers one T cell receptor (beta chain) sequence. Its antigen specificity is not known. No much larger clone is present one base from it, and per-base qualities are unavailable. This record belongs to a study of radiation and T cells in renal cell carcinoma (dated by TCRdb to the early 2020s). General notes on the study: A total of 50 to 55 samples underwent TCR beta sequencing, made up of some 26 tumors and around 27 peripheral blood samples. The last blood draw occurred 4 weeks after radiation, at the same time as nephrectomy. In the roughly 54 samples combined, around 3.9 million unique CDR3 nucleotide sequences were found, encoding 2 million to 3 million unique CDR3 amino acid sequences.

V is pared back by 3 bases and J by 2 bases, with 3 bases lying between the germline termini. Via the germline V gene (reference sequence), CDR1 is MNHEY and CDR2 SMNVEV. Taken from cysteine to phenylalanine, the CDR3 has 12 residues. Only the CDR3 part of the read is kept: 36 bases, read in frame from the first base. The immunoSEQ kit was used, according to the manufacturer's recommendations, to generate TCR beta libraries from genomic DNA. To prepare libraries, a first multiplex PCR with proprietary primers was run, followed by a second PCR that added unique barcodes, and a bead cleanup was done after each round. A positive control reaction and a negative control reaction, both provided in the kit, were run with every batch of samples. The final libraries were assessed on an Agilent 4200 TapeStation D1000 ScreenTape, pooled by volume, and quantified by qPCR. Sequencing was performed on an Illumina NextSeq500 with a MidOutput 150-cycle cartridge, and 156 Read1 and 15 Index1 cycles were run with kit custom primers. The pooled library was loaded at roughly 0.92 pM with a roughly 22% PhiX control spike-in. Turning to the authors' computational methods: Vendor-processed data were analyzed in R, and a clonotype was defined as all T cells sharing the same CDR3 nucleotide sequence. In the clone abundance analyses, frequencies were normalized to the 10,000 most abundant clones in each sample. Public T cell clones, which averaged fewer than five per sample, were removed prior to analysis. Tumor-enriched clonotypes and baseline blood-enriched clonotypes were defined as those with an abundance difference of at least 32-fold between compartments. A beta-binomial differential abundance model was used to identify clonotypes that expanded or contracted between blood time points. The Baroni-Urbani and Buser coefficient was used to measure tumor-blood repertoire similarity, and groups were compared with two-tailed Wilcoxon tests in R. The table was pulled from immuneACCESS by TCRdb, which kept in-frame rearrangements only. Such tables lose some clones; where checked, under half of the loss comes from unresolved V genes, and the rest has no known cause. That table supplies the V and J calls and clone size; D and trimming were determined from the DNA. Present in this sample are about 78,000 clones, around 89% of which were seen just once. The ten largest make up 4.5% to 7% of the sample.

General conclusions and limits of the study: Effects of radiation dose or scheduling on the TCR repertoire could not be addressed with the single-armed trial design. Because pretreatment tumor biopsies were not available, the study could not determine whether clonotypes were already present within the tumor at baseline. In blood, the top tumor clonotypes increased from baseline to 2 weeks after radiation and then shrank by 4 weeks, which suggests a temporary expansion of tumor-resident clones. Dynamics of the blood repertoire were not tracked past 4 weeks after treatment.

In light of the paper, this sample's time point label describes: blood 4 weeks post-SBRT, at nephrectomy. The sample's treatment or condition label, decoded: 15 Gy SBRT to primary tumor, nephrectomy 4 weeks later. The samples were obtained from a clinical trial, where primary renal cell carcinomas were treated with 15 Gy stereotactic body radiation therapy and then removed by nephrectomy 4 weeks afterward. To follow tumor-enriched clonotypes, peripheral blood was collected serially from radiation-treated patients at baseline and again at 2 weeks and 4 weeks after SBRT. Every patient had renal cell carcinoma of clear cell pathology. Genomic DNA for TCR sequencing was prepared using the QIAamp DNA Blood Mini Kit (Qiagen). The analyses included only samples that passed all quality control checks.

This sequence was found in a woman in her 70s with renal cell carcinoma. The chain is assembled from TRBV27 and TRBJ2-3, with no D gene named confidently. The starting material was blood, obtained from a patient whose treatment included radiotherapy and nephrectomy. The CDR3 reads CASSFLTDTQYF. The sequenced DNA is TGTGCCAGCAGTTTTCTCACAGATACGCAGTATTTT.